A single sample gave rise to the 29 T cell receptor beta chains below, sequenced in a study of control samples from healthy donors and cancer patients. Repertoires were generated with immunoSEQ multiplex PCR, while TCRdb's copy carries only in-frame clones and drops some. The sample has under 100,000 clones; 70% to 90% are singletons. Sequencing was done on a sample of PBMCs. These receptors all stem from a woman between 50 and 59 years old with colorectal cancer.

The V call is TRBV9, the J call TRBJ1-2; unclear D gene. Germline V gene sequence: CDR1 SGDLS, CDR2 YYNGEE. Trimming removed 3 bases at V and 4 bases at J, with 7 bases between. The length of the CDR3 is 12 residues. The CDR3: CASSAQPYGYTF. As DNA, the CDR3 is TGTGCCAGCAGCGCGCAGCCCTATGGCTACACCTTC.

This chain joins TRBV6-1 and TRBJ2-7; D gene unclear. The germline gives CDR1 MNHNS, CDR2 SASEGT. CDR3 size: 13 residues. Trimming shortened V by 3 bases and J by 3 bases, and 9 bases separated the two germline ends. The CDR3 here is CASSEMPNYEQYV. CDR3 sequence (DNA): TGTGCCAGCAGTGAGATGCCAAACTACGAGCAGTACGTC.

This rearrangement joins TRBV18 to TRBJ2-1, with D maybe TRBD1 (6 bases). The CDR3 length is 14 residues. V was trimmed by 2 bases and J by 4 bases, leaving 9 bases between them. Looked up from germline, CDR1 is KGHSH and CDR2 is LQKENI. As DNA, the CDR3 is TGTGCCAGCTCACCATTCCAGGGGTACAATGAGCAGTTCTTC. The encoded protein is CASSPFQGYNEQFF.

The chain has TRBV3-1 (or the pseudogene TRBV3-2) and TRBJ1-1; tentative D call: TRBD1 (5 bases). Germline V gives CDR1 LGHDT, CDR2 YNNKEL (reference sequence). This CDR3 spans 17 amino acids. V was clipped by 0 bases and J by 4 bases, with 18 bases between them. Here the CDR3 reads CASSQEEGRGYSTEAFF. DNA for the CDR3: TGTGCCAGCAGCCAAGAAGAGGGGCGGGGATATTCCACTGAAGCTTTCTTT.

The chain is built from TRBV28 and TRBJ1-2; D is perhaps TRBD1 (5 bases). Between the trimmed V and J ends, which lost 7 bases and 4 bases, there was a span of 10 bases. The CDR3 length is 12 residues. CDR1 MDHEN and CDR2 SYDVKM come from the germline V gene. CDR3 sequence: CASTTGGYGYTF. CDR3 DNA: TGTGCCAGCACTACGGGGGGCTATGGCTACACCTTC.

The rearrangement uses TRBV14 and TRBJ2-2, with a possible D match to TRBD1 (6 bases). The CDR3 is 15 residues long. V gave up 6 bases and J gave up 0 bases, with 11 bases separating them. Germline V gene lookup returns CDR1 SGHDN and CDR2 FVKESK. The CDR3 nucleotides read TGTGCCAGCAGTCGGACAGCAACGAACACCGGGGAGCTGTTTTTT. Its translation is CASSRTATNTGELFF.

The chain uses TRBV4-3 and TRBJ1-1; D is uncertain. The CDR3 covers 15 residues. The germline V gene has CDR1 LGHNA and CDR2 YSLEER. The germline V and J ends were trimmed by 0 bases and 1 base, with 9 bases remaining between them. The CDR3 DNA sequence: TGCGCCAGCAGCCAAGATTACAGATCGAACACTGAAGCTTTCTTT. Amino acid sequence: CASSQDYRSNTEAFF.

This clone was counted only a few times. Here the CDR3 reads CASSQKKGGAGNTIYF. DNA for the CDR3: TGTGCCAGCAGCCAAAAAAAAGGAGGGGCTGGAAACACCATATATTTT. The chain recombines TRBV7-8 with TRBJ1-3, with D possibly matching TRBD1 (5 bases). Germline V CDR1 and CDR2: SGHVS, FQNEAQ. The CDR3 consists of 16 residues. Trimming removed 5 bases at V and 2 bases at J, with 16 bases between.

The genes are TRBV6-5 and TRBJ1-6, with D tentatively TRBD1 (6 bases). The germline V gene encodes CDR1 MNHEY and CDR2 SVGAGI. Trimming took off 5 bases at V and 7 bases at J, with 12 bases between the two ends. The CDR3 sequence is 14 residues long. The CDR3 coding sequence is TGTGCCAGCAGTCCACGACAGGACAATTCACCCCTCCACTTT. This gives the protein CASSPRQDNSPLHF.

CDR3 bases: TGTGCCAGCTCACAAGGGGAAACCTACGAGCAGTACGTC. Amino acid sequence: CASSQGETYEQYV. The chain has TRBV18 and TRBJ2-7; weak D call: TRBD1 (5 bases). V lost 4 bases and J 2 bases, leaving 9 bases between the germline ends. Germline CDR1 is KGHSH and CDR2 is LQKENI. The CDR3 extends over 13 amino acids.

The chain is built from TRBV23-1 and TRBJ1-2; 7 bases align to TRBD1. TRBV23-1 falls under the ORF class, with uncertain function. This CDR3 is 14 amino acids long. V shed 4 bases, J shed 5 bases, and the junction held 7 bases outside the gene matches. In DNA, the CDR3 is TGCGCCAGCAGTCGGGCAGGGGGATGGTATGGCTACACCTTC. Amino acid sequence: CASSRAGGWYGYTF.

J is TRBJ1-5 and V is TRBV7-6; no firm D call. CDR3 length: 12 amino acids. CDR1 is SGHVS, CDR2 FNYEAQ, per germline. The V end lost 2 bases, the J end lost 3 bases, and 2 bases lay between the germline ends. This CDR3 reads CASSLSNQPQHF. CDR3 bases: TGTGCCAGCAGCTTATCCAATCAGCCCCAGCATTTT.

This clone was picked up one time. The CDR3 bases are TGCGCCAGCAGCCAAGATCCTGTGGACAGGCCCAACAATGAGCAGTTCTTC. Protein product: CASSQDPVDRPNNEQFF. The chain joins TRBV4-3 to TRBJ2-1, with 7 nucleotides matching TRBD1. J was trimmed by 5 bases and V by 0 bases; bases with no gene match: 10. The germline V gene encodes CDR1 LGHNA and CDR2 YSLEER. CDR3 size: 17 residues.

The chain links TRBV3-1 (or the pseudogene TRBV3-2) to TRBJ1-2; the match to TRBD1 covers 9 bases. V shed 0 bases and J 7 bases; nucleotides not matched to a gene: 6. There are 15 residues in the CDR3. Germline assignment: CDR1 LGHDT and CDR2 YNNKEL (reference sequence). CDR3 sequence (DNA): TGTGCCAGCAGCCAAGATAGGACAGGGGTACGTGGCTACACCTTC. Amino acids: CASSQDRTGVRGYTF.

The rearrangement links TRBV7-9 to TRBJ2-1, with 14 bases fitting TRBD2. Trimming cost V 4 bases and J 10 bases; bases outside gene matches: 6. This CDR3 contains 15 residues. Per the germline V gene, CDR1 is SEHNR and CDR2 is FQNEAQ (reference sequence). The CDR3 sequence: CASSSTSGGAWEQFF. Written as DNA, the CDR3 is TGTGCCAGCAGCTCGACTAGCGGGGGGGCCTGGGAGCAGTTCTTC.

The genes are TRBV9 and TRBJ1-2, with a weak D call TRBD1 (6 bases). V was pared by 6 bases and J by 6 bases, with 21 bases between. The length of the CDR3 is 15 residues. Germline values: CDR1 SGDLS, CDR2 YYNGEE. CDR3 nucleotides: TGTGCCAGCACCCACAGTACCAGGGGAACGGATGGCTACACCTTC. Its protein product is CASTHSTRGTDGYTF.

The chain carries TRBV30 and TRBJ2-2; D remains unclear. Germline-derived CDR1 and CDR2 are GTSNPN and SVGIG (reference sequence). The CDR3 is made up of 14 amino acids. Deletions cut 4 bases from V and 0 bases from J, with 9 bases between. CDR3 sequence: CAWMGRSNTGELFF. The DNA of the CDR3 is TGTGCCTGGATGGGTCGTTCGAACACCGGGGAGCTGTTTTTT.

For the CDR3, the DNA is TGTGCCAGCAGTCCCGGGGTGACGGGGAACTATGGCTACACCTTC. This translates into CASSPGVTGNYGYTF. V is TRBV6-5 and J is TRBJ1-2; no clear D. V lost 5 bases, J lost 2 bases, and 15 bases lay in between. Germline V gives CDR1 MNHEY, CDR2 SVGAGI. This CDR3 is built from 15 residues.

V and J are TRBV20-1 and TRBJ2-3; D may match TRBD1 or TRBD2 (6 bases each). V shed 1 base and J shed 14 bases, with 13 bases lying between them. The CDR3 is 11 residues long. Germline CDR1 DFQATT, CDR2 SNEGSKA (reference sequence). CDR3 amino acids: CSARGGAGVYF. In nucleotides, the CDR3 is TGCAGTGCTAGAGGGGGGGCAGGGGTGTATTTT.

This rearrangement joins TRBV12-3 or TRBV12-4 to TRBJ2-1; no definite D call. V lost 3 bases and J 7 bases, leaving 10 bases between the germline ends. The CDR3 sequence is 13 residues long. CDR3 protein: CASSLVGRNEQFF. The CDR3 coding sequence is TGTGCCAGCAGTTTGGTTGGCAGGAATGAGCAGTTCTTC.

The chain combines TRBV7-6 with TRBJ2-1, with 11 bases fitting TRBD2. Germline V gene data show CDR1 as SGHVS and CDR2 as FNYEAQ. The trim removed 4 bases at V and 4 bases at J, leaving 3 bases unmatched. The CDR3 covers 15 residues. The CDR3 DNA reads TGTGCCAGCAGCTCTAGCGGGGGGAAGTACAATGAGCAGTTCTTC. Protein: CASSSSGGKYNEQFF.

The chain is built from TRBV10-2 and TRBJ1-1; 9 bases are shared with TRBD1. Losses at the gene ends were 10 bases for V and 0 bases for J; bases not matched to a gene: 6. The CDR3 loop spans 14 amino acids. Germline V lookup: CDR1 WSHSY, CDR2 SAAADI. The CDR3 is CATRTGDLNTEAFF. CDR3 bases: TGCGCCACCCGGACAGGGGATTTGAACACTGAAGCTTTCTTT.

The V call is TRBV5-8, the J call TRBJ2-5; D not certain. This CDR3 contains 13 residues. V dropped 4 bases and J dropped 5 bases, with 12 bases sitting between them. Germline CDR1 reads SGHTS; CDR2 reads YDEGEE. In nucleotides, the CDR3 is TGTGCCAGCAGCCTGATTGGGAAGGAGACCCAGTACTTC. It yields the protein CASSLIGKETQYF.

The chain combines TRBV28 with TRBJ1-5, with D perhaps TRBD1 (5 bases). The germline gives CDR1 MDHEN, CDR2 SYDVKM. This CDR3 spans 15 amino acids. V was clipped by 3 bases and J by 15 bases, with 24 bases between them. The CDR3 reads CASSFKGRQVQVRHF. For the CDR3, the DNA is TGTGCCAGCAGTTTCAAGGGGAGGCAGGTCCAGGTTAGGCATTTT.

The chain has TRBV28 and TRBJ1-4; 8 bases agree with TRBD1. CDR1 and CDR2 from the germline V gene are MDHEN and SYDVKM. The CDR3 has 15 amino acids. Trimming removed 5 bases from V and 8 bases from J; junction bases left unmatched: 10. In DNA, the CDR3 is TGTGCCAGCAGTCTCCTACAGGGGGGTTGGGAAAAACTGTTTTTT. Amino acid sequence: CASSLLQGGWEKLFF.

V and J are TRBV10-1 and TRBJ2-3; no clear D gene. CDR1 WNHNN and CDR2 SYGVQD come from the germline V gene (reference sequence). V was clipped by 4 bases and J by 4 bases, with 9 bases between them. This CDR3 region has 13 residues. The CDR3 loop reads CASSGIRADTQYF. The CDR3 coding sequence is TGCGCCAGCAGTGGTATCCGTGCAGATACGCAGTATTTT.

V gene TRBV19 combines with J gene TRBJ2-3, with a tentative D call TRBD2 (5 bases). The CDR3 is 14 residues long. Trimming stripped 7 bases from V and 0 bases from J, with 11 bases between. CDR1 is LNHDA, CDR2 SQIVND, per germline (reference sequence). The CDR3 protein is CASKKEASTDTQYF. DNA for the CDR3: TGTGCCAGTAAAAAGGAGGCTAGCACAGATACGCAGTATTTT.

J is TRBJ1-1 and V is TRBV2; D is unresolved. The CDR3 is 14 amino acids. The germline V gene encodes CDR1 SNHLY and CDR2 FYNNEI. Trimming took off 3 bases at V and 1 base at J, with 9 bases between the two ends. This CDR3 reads CASSDGLTNTEAFF. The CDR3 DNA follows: TGTGCCAGCAGTGATGGACTTACGAACACTGAAGCTTTCTTT.

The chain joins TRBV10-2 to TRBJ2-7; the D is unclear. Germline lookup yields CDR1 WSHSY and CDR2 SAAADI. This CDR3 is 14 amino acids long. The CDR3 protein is CASSDRDTVYKQYV. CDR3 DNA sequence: TGCGCCAGCAGTGACCGAGACACCGTCTACAAGCAGTACGTC.